Described below is a single TCR beta chain sequence and its context. The sample comes from a study of shared T cell receptors in the human thymus. CDR1 and CDR2 (germline): SGHDT, YYEEEE. CDR3 length equals 15 residues. V shed 4 bases and J 3 bases; nucleotides not matched to a gene: 8. The method was immunoSEQ multiplex PCR; TCRdb's version includes in-frame clones alone and lacks a portion of them. The data contain hundreds of thousands of clones, around 82% of them singletons. These sequences were also reported in another study, on human thymus T cells. That report adds: Corrective heart surgery yielded the resections from which the thymus tissue came. Thymic and blood repertoires appeared to carry a bias in their V and J gene usage.

The receptor comes from a boy younger than two with a congenital heart defect. J is TRBJ2-7 and V is TRBV5-6; 9 bases fit TRBD2. Sequencing was carried out using thymocytes. The CDR3 nucleotides read TGTGCCAGCAGCCCCGGACTAGCGCCTAACTACGAGCAGTACTTC. Amino acids: CASSPGLAPNYEQYF.